One sample yielded the 2 T cell receptor beta chains listed below, sequenced in a study of cytomegalovirus exposure and HLA in healthy donors (dated by TCRdb to 2016 to 2017). The library was obtained by the immunoSEQ multiplex PCR assay. The multiplex PCR relied on a mix of 60 forward primers for TCR Vbeta segments and 13 reverse primers for TCR Jbeta segments. TCRdb took over this immuneACCESS table, retaining in-frame rearrangements with V and J assigned. Such tables are incomplete; in checked studies, under half of the missing clones stem from an unresolved V gene, and the remainder is unexplained. This sample gives some 100,000 clones in total; roughly 75% of them show up just once. 12% to 15% of the sample is held by the ten biggest clonotypes. Sequencing used PBMCs. Source of these receptors: a male donor in good health and CMV-seropositive.

V and J are TRBV30 and TRBJ1-4; TRBD1 might be the D (6 bases). Germline CDR1 GTSNPN, CDR2 SVGIG (reference sequence). This CDR3 contains 14 residues. The V gene lost 3 bases and the J gene lost 5 bases, with 13 bases spanning the gap. Here the CDR3 reads CAWSRQDLNEKLFF. The CDR3 nucleotides are TGTGCCTGGAGCCGACAGGACTTGAATGAAAAACTGTTTTTT.

The V gene is TRBV5-6, the J gene TRBJ1-6; TRBD1 aligns across 12 bases. Germline V lookup: CDR1 SGHDT, CDR2 YYEEEE. The CDR3 runs 18 residues. Unmatched junction bases numbered 10, after V lost 4 bases and J lost 5 bases. The CDR3 sequence is CASSRTGQGAMDNSPLHF. The CDR3 coding sequence is TGTGCCAGCAGCCGGACGGGACAGGGGGCGATGGATAATTCACCCCTCCACTTT.